Sequencing of this TCR beta chain was carried out in a study of T cells after yellow fever vaccination. There are 15 residues in the CDR3. Looked up from germline, CDR1 is ENHRY and CDR2 is SYGVKD. V was clipped by 0 bases and J by 4 bases, with 11 bases between them. TCRdb re-called the 5' RACE reads through MiXCR, storing one row per CDR3 protein. The table shows about 320,000 distinct CDR3 sequences, with around 11% occurring only once. The sequenced sample was CD4+ T cells sorted from PBMCs, obtained 45 days after the yellow fever booster vaccination. This TCR was recovered from a young man who received the YFV17D yellow fever vaccine. The chain recombines TRBV10-3 with TRBJ2-3; no clear D. The DNA for the CDR3 is TGTGCCATCAGTGAGTCGACTCAAAACCCAGATACGCAGTATTTT. This codes for CAISESTQNPDTQYF.